The 30 T cell receptor beta chains below were found in one sample sequenced in a study of T cells expressing NK-cell markers. TCRdb reprocessed the 5' RACE reads, keeping one entry per CDR3 protein, no DNA. This table lists under 600,000 distinct CDR3 sequences. The sample was blood T cells: a sorted CD56 or NKG2C T cell subset, CD4+ or CD8+ T cells, or bulk PBMC T cells (not recorded which). Every receptor here comes from a woman aged 50 to 60 in good health.

This sequence joins TRBV10-3 and TRBJ2-5; TCRdb indicates TRBD1, and absent DNA this call remains unverified. This CDR3 region has 17 residues. From germline, CDR1 is ENHRY and CDR2 SYGVKD. The CDR3 is CAISDPGQGSTAGTQYF.

The chain joins TRBV12-3 or TRBV12-4 to TRBJ2-6; absent DNA, TCRdb's TRBD1 call cannot be checked. This CDR3 has 15 residues. CDR3 region: CASSSRQDLRDVLTF.

V is TRBV15 and J is TRBJ2-3. CDR1 and CDR2 (germline): LNHNV, YYDKDF (reference sequence). The CDR3 has 14 residues. CDR3: CATSRVESTDTQYF.

The chain carries TRBV12-5 and TRBJ2-3. CDR1 is LGHNT and CDR2 is FRNRAP in the germline V gene. This CDR3 has 17 amino acids. The CDR3 spells CASGRLDLQSSTDTQYF.

This chain links TRBV5-1 with TRBJ2-3; TCRdb's D call of TRBD2 is untestable without DNA. The length of the CDR3 is 16 residues. Germline loops: CDR1 SGHRS, CDR2 YFSETQ. The CDR3 sequence is CASSGTSGRTTDTQYF.

The chain combines TRBV20-1 with TRBJ2-7; checking the TCRdb D call of TRBD2 is not possible without DNA. This CDR3 has 15 amino acids. CDR1 is DFQATT, CDR2 SNEGSKA, per germline (reference sequence). CDR3 region: CSALIPSGRTYEQYF.

V and J are TRBV20-1 and TRBJ2-5; TCRdb selects TRBD2, and the lack of DNA leaves this call unchecked. This CDR3 is built from 15 residues. CDR1 and CDR2 (germline): DFQATT, SNEGSKA (reference sequence). CDR3 region: CSARDPGTIQETQYF.

V and J are TRBV7-9 and TRBJ2-1. The CDR3 is 12 residues long. In germline, CDR1 is SEHNR, CDR2 FQNEAQ (reference sequence). The CDR3: CASSFPRSEQFF.

The chain combines TRBV5-1 with TRBJ2-3. Per germline, CDR1 SGHRS and CDR2 YFSETQ. The CDR3 totals 13 residues. CDR3 residues: CASSYTSADTQYF.

The CDR3 sequence is CASSLVLGTPYNEQFF. The rearrangement joins TRBV7-9 to TRBJ2-1; TCRdb's D call, TRBD1, is unchecked because there is no DNA. The CDR3 spans 16 residues. Per the germline V gene, CDR1 is SEHNR and CDR2 is FQNEAQ (reference sequence).

The J gene is TRBJ2-2, the V gene TRBV7-6. The CDR3 runs to 16 residues. Germline V lookup: CDR1 SGHVS, CDR2 FNYEAQ. The CDR3 loop reads CASSLAASRGTGELFF. Drawing the rest from reference TRBV7-6 and TRBJ2-2, the complete variable domain is GAGVSQSPRYKVTKRGQDVALRCDPISGHVSLYWYRQALGQGPEFLTYFNYEAQQDKSGLPNDRFSAERPEGSISTLTIQRTEQRDSAMYRCASSLAASRGTGELFFGEGSRLTVL.

This chain links TRBV5-1 with TRBJ1-1; TCRdb selects TRBD1, and the lack of DNA leaves this call unchecked. The CDR3 length is 16 residues. CDR1 is SGHRS, CDR2 YFSETQ, per germline. This chain's CDR3 is CASSFGQRALWTEAFF.

V and J are TRBV3-1 and TRBJ2-7. CDR1 is LGHDT and CDR2 is YNNKEL in the germline V gene (reference sequence). The CDR3 runs to 13 residues. The CDR3 loop reads CASSNGPNYEQYF.

The CDR3 loop reads CSARALSGKVETQYF. This sequence joins TRBV20-1 and TRBJ2-5; the D gene TCRdb calls, TRBD2, cannot be checked with no DNA. CDR1 is DFQATT and CDR2 is SNEGSKA in the germline V gene (reference sequence). The CDR3 spans 15 residues.

The V call is TRBV3-1, the J call TRBJ2-7; TCRdb calls TRBD2, which cannot be checked without DNA. The V gene's germline CDR1 is LGHDT and CDR2 YNNKEL (reference sequence). The CDR3 has 15 residues. CDR3 loop: CASSQSGWPPYEQYF.

This sequence joins TRBV5-1 and TRBJ2-3; TCRdb's D call, TRBD1, is unchecked because there is no DNA. The length of the CDR3 is 15 residues. Germline CDR1 is SGHRS and CDR2 is YFSETQ. The chain's CDR3 is CASSWRGQMIDTQYF.

The genes are TRBV7-9 and TRBJ2-2; TCRdb's D call of TRBD2 is untestable without DNA. The CDR3 extends over 19 amino acids. Per the germline V gene, CDR1 is SEHNR and CDR2 is FQNEAQ (reference sequence). The CDR3 sequence is CASSSEVWTSGIGTGELFF. Supplemented by reference TRBV7-9 and TRBJ2-2, the full variable domain reads DTGVSQNPRHKITKRGQNVTFRCDPISEHNRLYWYRQTLGQGPEFLTYFQNEAQLEKSRLLSDRFSAERPKGSFSTLEIQRTEQGDSAMYLCASSSEVWTSGIGTGELFFGEGSRLTVL.

The chain combines TRBV12-3 or TRBV12-4 with TRBJ2-6; TCRdb indicates TRBD1, and absent DNA this call remains unverified. CDR3 length: 16 residues. The chain's CDR3 is CASSPRTDSGANVLTF.

The V call is TRBV2, the J call TRBJ1-1; the TRBD1 assignment by TCRdb is unverifiable without DNA. This CDR3 region has 13 residues. Germline V lookup: CDR1 SNHLY, CDR2 FYNNEI. CDR3 amino acids: CARSGGPDTEAFF.

The chain is built from TRBV11-2 and TRBJ2-1; TCRdb's D call, TRBD2, is unchecked because there is no DNA. CDR3 length equals 15 residues. Germline V gene lookup returns CDR1 SGHAT and CDR2 FQNNGV. The chain's CDR3 is CASSLDRAFAAEQFF.

The rearrangement uses TRBV12-3 or TRBV12-4 and TRBJ2-1; the TCRdb call, TRBD1, lacks DNA for checking. The CDR3 is made up of 13 amino acids. CDR3 residues: CASSRDGGDEQFF.

The chain combines TRBV12-3 or TRBV12-4 with TRBJ2-5; checking the TCRdb D call of TRBD2 is not possible without DNA. This CDR3 spans 14 amino acids. The CDR3 here is CASSRRGRGETQYF.

The chain uses TRBV14 and TRBJ2-6; the D call of TRBD1 rests on TCRdb alone, since no DNA is present to check it. The CDR3 loop spans 15 amino acids. Germline CDR1 reads SGHDN; CDR2 reads FVKESK. The CDR3 reads CASSPLGPGANVLTF.

CDR3 region: CASSFRGEGYTF. This rearrangement joins TRBV12-3 or TRBV12-4 to TRBJ1-2; the TCRdb D gene call, TRBD1, has no DNA to confirm it. The CDR3 is 12 amino acids.

The gene calls are TRBV7-9 and TRBJ2-7; TCRdb reports TRBD1, a call that lacks DNA to check it against. Germline assignment: CDR1 SEHNR and CDR2 FQNEAQ (reference sequence). This CDR3 is 18 amino acids long. CDR3 sequence: CASSPNPEGFWGIYEQYF.

The chain has TRBV7-9 and TRBJ2-3; TCRdb reports TRBD2, a call that lacks DNA to check it against. Germline CDR1 reads SEHNR; CDR2 reads FQNEAQ (reference sequence). This CDR3 has 15 residues. Here the CDR3 reads CASSLEGGMTDTQYF. Full variable domain (outside the CDR3, taken from reference TRBV7-9 and TRBJ2-3): DTGVSQNPRHKITKRGQNVTFRCDPISEHNRLYWYRQTLGQGPEFLTYFQNEAQLEKSRLLSDRFSAERPKGSFSTLEIQRTEQGDSAMYLCASSLEGGMTDTQYFGPGTRLTVL.

This chain connects TRBV7-2 to TRBJ1-2; TCRdb proposes TRBD1, but this gene call is untestable without DNA. The germline gives CDR1 SGHTA, CDR2 FQGNSA. The CDR3 covers 16 residues. The CDR3 loop reads CASSFSRTASNYGYTF.

The rearrangement links TRBV5-1 to TRBJ1-5; TCRdb's assignment of TRBD1 cannot be checked, as there is no DNA. Germline V gene data show CDR1 as SGHRS and CDR2 as YFSETQ. The CDR3 totals 16 residues. The CDR3 spells CASSSGPIQGNQPQHF.

V is TRBV9 and J is TRBJ1-1; TCRdb's D call, TRBD1, is unchecked because there is no DNA. The CDR3 has 15 residues. Per germline, CDR1 SGDLS and CDR2 YYNGEE. The CDR3 sequence is CASSAHGTVNTEAFF.

The chain employs TRBV6-6 and TRBJ2-1; TCRdb designates TRBD2, a call that cannot be tested without DNA. The CDR3 covers 17 residues. The germline V gene encodes CDR1 MNHNY and CDR2 SVGAGI (reference sequence). CDR3 in amino acids: CASSLKLAGRSYNEQFF.